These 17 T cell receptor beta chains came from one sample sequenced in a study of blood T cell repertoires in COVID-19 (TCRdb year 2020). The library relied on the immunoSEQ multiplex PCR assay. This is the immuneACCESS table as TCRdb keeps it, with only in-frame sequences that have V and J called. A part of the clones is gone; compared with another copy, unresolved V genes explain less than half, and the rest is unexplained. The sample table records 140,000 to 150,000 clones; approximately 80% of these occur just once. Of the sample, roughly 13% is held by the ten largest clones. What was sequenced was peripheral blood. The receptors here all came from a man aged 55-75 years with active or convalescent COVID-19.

CDR3 bases: TGTGCCATCAGTGCTGGGACAAGCTCGGATGGCTACACCTTC. Translating gives CAISAGTSSDGYTF. This rearrangement joins TRBV10-3 to TRBJ1-2, with D possibly being TRBD1 (6 bases). V was trimmed by 4 bases and J by 6 bases, leaving 15 bases between them. This CDR3 is 14 amino acids long. The germline V gene has CDR1 ENHRY and CDR2 SYGVKD.

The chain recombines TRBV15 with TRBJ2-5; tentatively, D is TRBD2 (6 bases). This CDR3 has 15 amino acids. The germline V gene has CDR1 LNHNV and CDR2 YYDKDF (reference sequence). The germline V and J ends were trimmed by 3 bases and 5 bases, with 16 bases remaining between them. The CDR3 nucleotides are TGTGCCACCAGCAGGGGCAACGGGGAGGAGGAGACCCAGTACTTC. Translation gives CATSRGNGEEETQYF.

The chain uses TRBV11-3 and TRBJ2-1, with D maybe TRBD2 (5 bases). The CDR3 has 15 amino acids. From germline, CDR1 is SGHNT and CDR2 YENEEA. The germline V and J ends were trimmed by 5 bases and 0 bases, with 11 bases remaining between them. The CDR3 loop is CASSRGLSSYNEQFF. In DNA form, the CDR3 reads TGTGCCAGCAGCCGAGGGTTGAGCTCCTACAATGAGCAGTTCTTC.

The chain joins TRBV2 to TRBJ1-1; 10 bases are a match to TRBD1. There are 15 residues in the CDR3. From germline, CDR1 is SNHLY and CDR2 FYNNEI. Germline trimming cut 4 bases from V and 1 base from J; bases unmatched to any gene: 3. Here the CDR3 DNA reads TGTGCCAGCAGTGGACAGGGGGCCTCGAACACTGAAGCTTTCTTT. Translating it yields CASSGQGASNTEAFF.

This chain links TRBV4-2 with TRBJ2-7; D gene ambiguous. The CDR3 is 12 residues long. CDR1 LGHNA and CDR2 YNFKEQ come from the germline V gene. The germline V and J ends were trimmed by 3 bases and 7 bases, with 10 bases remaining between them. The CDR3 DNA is TGTGCCAGCAGCCAGATCAGGTCGGAGCAGTACTTC. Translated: CASSQIRSEQYF.

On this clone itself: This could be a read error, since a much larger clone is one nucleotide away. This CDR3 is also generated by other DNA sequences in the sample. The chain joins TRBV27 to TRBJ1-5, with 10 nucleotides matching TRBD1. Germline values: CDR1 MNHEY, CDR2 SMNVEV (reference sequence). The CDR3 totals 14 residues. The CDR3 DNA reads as TGCGCCAGCAGTTTTGGGACAGGGGAACAGCCCCAGCATTTT. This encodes CASSFGTGEQPQHF.

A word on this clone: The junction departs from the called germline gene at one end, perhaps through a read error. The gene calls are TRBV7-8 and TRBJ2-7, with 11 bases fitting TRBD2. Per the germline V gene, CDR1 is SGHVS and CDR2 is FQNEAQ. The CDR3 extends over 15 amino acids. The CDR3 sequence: CASSLAGGNVYEQYF. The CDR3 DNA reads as TGTGCCAGCAGCCTAGCGGGAGGAAATGTCTACGAGCAGTACTTC.

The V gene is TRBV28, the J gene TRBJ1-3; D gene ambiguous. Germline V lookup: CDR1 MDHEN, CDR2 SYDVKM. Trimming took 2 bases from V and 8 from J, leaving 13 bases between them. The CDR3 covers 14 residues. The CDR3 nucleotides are TGTGCCAGCAGTTTACGAGAGATCGGGGACACCATATATTTT. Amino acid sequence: CASSLREIGDTIYF.

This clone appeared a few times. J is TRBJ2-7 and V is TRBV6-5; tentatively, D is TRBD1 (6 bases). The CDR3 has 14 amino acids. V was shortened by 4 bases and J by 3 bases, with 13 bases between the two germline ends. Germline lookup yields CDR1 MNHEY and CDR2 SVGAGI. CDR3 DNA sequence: TGTGCCAGCAGTTCCCCGGACAGTCACTACGAGCAGTACTTC. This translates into CASSSPDSHYEQYF.

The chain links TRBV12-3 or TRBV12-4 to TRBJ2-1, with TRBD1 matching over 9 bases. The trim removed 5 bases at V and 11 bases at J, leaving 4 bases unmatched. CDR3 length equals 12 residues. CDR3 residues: CASSQDRGKQFF. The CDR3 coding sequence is TGTGCCAGCAGTCAGGACAGGGGCAAGCAGTTCTTC.

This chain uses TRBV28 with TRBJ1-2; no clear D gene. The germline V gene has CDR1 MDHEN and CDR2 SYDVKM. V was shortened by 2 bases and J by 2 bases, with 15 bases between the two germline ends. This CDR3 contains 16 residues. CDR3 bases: TGTGCCAGCAGTTTAACCGCCCCGGGAAGCAACTATGGCTACACCTTC. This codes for CASSLTAPGSNYGYTF.

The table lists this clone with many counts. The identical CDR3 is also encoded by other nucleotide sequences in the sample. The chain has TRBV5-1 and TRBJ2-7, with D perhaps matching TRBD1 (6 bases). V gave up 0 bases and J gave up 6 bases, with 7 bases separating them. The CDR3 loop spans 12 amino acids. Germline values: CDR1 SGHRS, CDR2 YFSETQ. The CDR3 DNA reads TGCGCCAGCAGCTTGGACAGGGTCGAGCAGTACTTC. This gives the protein CASSLDRVEQYF. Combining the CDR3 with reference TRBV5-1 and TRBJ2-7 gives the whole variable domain KAGVTQTPRYLIKTRGQQVTLSCSPISGHRSVSWYQQTPGQGLQFLFEYFSETQRNKGNFPGRFSGRQFSNSRSEMNVSTLELGDSALYLCASSLDRVEQYFGPGTRLTVT.

The CDR3, as DNA: TGTGCCAGCTCACCAATGGGACTATCCCTTATCGGGGGCCAAGAGACCCAGTACTTC. Protein: CASSPMGLSLIGGQETQYF. The J gene is TRBJ2-5, the V gene TRBV18, with 7 bases identical to TRBD2. CDR3 length equals 19 residues. J gave up 1 base and V 2 bases, and 16 bases lay outside the gene matches. The germline CDR1 and CDR2 sequences are KGHSH and LQKENI.

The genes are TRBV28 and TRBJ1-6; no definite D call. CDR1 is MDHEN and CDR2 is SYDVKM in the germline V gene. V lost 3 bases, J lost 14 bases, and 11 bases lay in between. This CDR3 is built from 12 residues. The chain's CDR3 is CASSLAQRALHF. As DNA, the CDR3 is TGTGCCAGCAGTTTGGCGCAGCGGGCCCTCCACTTT. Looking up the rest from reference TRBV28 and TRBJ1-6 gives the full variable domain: DVKVTQSSRYLVKRTGEKVFLECVQDMDHENMFWYRQDPGLGLRLIYFSYDVKMKEKGDIPEGYSVSREKKERFSLILESASTNQTSMYLCASSLAQRALHFGNGTRLTVT.

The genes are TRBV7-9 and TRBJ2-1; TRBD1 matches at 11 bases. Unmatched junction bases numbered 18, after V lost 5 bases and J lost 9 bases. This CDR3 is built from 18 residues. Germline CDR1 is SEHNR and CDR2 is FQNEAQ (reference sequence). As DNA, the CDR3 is TGTGCCAGCAGCCACCCTCCGTGGACAGGGGGCGGAATCACTGAGCAGTTCTTC. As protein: CASSHPPWTGGGITEQFF.

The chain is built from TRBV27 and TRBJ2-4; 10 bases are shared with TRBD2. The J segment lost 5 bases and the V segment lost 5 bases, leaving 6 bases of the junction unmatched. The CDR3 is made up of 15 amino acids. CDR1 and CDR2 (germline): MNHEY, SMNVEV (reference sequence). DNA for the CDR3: TGTGCCAGCAGTGGGACTAGCGCTAGGGAAAACATTCAGTACTTC. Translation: CASSGTSARENIQYF.

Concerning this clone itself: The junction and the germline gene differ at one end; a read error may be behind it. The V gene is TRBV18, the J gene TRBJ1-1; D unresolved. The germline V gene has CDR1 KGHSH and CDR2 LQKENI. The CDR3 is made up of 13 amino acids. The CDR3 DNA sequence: TGTGCCAGCTCATCCGGTACAGACACAGAAGCTTTCTTT. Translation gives CASSSGTDTEAFF.